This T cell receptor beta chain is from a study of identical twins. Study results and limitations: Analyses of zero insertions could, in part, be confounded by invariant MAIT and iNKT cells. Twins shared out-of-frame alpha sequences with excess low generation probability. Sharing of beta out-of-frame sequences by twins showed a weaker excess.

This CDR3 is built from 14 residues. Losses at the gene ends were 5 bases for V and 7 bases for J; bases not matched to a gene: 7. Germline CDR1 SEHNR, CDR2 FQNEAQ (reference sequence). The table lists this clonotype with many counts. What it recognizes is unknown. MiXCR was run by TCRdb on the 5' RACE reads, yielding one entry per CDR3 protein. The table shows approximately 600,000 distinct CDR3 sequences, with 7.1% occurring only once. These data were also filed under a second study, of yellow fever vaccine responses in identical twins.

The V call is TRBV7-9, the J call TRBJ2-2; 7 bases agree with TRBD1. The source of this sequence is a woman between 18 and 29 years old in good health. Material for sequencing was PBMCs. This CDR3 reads CASSSTTGYGELFF. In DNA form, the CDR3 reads TGTGCCAGCAGCAGCACGACAGGGTACGGGGAGCTGTTTTTT.